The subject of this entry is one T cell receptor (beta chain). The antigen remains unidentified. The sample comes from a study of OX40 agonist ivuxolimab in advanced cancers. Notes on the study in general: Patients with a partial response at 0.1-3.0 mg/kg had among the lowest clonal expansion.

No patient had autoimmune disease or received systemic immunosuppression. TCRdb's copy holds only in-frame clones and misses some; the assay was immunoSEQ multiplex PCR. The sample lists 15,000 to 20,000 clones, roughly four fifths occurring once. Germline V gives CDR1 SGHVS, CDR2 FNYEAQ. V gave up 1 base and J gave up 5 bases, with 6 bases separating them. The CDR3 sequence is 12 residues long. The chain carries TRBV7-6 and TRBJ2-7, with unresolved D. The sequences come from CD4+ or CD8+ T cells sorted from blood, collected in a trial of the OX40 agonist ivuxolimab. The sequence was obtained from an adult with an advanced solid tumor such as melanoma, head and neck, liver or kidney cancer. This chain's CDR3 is CASSLGRNEQYF. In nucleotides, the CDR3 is TGTGCCAGCAGCTTAGGAAGAAACGAGCAGTACTTC.